The clone carrying this T cell receptor beta chain was observed a single time. Its antigen is still unknown. The repertoire was sequenced with immunoSEQ multiplex PCR; TCRdb's copy has only in-frame clones and lacks some. This sample has more than 15,000 clones, with almost 70% found just once. This entry comes from a study of vaccination effects on CD4 cells after COVID-19. After expansion with viral peptide pools in the ViraFEST assay, antigen-specific CD4+ T cells were sequenced. Following culture for approximately ten days, CD4+ T cells were isolated. As their vaccination, participants received two doses of either BNT162b2 or mRNA-1273. Germline V gene sequence: CDR1 SEHNR, CDR2 FQNEAQ (reference sequence). This CDR3 is 15 amino acids long. Between the trimmed V and J ends, which lost 4 bases and 0 bases, there was a span of 10 bases.

The sequence was obtained from a human donor who received a COVID-19 vaccine. The sequenced sample was CD4+ T cells from PBMCs cultured with SARS-CoV-2 spike peptides, obtained after COVID-19 vaccination. The chain couples TRBV7-9 to TRBJ2-1, with D maybe TRBD2 (6 bases). Here the CDR3 DNA reads TGTGCCAGCAGCTCCGGGGGTCTCTCCTACAATGAGCAGTTCTTC. Translating it yields CASSSGGLSYNEQFF.